Below, 6 T cell receptor beta chains from the same sample are listed, as sequenced in a study of monozygotic twins with inflammatory bowel disease. With the 5' RACE reads reprocessed, TCRdb shows one record per CDR3 protein and no DNA. The table lists more than 350,000 distinct CDR3 sequences. The sample comprised blood. The receptors originated from a human donor with ulcerative colitis or Crohn's disease, or a healthy co-twin of an affected twin (not recorded which).

The chain combines TRBV7-2 with TRBJ2-5; TCRdb proposes TRBD1, but this gene call is untestable without DNA. The CDR3 is 14 amino acids. Germline loops: CDR1 SGHTA, CDR2 FQGNSA. The CDR3 reads CASSYTGYPETQYF.

This chain connects TRBV6-1 to TRBJ2-1; TCRdb returns TRBD1, unconfirmable since there is no DNA. This CDR3 region has 15 residues. CDR1 and CDR2 from the germline V gene are MNHNS and SASEGT. This CDR3 reads CASNKQGGQYNEQFF.

This sequence joins TRBV20-1 and TRBJ2-7; TCRdb proposes TRBD1, but this gene call is untestable without DNA. Germline V CDR1 and CDR2: DFQATT, SNEGSKA (reference sequence). This CDR3 comprises 12 residues. This chain's CDR3 is CSASGTGDEQYF.

The chain combines TRBV27 with TRBJ2-7; with no DNA, the TCRdb D assignment of TRBD1 cannot be verified. Germline values: CDR1 MNHEY, CDR2 SMNVEV (reference sequence). This CDR3 spans 12 amino acids. The CDR3 sequence is CASRVDRGEQYF.

CDR3 region: CASTRTDFSYEQYF. This rearrangement joins TRBV6-1 to TRBJ2-7; TCRdb picks TRBD1, but there is no DNA to check that call. Germline values: CDR1 MNHNS, CDR2 SASEGT. The CDR3 consists of 14 residues.

The chain combines TRBV5-1 with TRBJ2-3. The CDR3 spans 14 residues. The germline V gene has CDR1 SGHRS and CDR2 YFSETQ. CDR3 in amino acids: CASSWDTGTDTQYF. Together with reference TRBV5-1 and TRBJ2-3, the CDR3 gives the full variable domain: KAGVTQTPRYLIKTRGQQVTLSCSPISGHRSVSWYQQTPGQGLQFLFEYFSETQRNKGNFPGRFSGRQFSNSRSEMNVSTLELGDSALYLCASSWDTGTDTQYFGPGTRLTVL.